This record covers a single T cell receptor beta chain. Germline CDR1 reads MRHNA; CDR2 reads SNTAGT. The CDR3 is 13 amino acids. V was trimmed by 4 bases and J by 4 bases, leaving 10 bases between them. TCRdb keeps only in-frame clones here, not all; method: immunoSEQ multiplex PCR. The table records fewer than 350,000 clones, 80% to 90% of them present only once. The record originates from a study of blood T cell repertoires in COVID-19. The specimen was peripheral blood. This sequence was found in a man aged 35-49 years with acute or convalescent COVID-19. The genes are TRBV6-4 and TRBJ1-1; a possible D gene is TRBD1 (6 bases). In nucleotides, the CDR3 is TGTGCCAGCAGTGCAGGGGTGGGCACTGAAGCTTTCTTT. It yields the protein CASSAGVGTEAFF.